This T cell receptor (beta chain) is drawn from a study of cytomegalovirus exposure and HLA in healthy donors. Study details: Falling in the Caucasian-associated ancestry cluster were roughly 86% of 300 to 500 genotyped donors.

13 Jbeta primers and 60 Vbeta primers were used for the PCR. The table came from immunoSEQ multiplex PCR; TCRdb's copy has only in-frame clones and leaves some out. The data hold 100,000 to 150,000 clones, with about two thirds observed a single time. The germline V gene has CDR1 LNHDA and CDR2 SQIVND (reference sequence). V dropped 5 bases and J dropped 0 bases, with 13 bases sitting between them. The CDR3 loop spans 15 amino acids. General observations from the study: Reports indicate that TCR beta sequences accurately predicted the HLA-A and HLA-B alleles of most subjects. V- and J-gene trimming of TCR beta was linked (in a later analysis) to a missense DCLRE1C variant. The classifier reportedly diagnosed cytomegalovirus status with high specificity and sensitivity.

Worth noting for this clone: Antigen unknown.

The rearrangement links TRBV19 to TRBJ1-2; the D gene is possibly TRBD1 (6 bases). The receptor was derived from a woman aged 60-70 years in good health and CMV-seropositive. Sequencing was carried out using PBMCs. CDR3 amino acids: CASSSPGEANYGYTF. CDR3 nucleotides: TGTGCCAGTAGTTCCCCAGGGGAAGCTAACTATGGCTACACCTTC. Combining the CDR3 with reference TRBV19 and TRBJ1-2 gives the whole variable domain DGGITQSPKYLFRKEGQNVTLSCEQNLNHDAMYWYRQDPGQGLRLIYYSQIVNDFQKGDIAEGYSVSREKKESFPLTVTSAQKNPTAFYLCASSSPGEANYGYTFGSGTRLTVV.